The clone carrying this TCR beta chain was picked up a small number of times. Its antigen remains unidentified. The PCR contained 60 Vbeta and 13 Jbeta primers. Clones were read by immunoSEQ multiplex PCR, and TCRdb kept only the in-frame ones, dropping some. The table has 150,000 to 200,000 clones, 78% seen once. This entry belongs to a study of cytomegalovirus exposure and HLA in healthy donors. Study findings and constraints: Highly shared variants forming one cluster were likely a sequencing artifact. An Asian-associated ancestry cluster reportedly showed fewer N-insertions than the approximately 650-donor mean in a later analysis. Among the CMV-associated chains, three were confirmed in vitro as specific for CMV antigens.

The length of the CDR3 is 16 residues. V lost 2 bases to trimming and J lost 8 bases; unmatched junction nucleotides: 12. CDR1 and CDR2 from the germline V gene are SEHNR and FQNEAQ (reference sequence). V usage is TRBV7-9 and J usage is TRBJ2-1; TRBD2 agrees at 7 bases. The sequenced material came from PBMCs. The clonotype originates from a woman aged 40 to 49 in good health and CMV-seronegative. Here the CDR3 DNA reads TGTGCCAGCAGCTTAAGTCGGGGGGTTGAGGGCCATGAGCAGTTCTTC. Protein sequence: CASSLSRGVEGHEQFF.